This T cell receptor (beta chain) stems from a study of T cells in Graves' hyperthyroidism and ophthalmopathy. Study as a whole: Specimen type is peripheral blood, collected at initial diagnosis prior to any treatment.

The CDR3 is 15 residues long. Per the germline V gene, CDR1 is DFQATT and CDR2 is SNEGSKA (reference sequence). Trimming cost V 1 base and J 3 bases; bases outside gene matches: 4. This clonotype was observed many times. Amplified TCR beta CDR3 regions came from RNA transcripts. During a first-round RT-PCR of the TCR CDR3, the HTBI primer set was used. TCRdb processed the multiplex PCR reads anew with MiXCR; each CDR3 protein has one entry. The table lists around 420,000 distinct CDR3 sequences, about a sixth of them singletons. Material: blood. The chain links TRBV20-1 to TRBJ2-7; 12 bases map to TRBD2. This TCR came from a woman under 30 with Graves' hyperthyroidism. The CDR3 DNA reads TGCAGTGCTAGAGGGACTAGCGGGACGCACTACGAGCAGTACTTC. Residues: CSARGTSGTHYEQYF.